These T cell receptor beta chains were read from a single sample in a study of blood T cells in healthy people across ages. Via MiXCR, TCRdb re-called the 5' RACE reads, giving one row per CDR3 protein. This sample has under 700,000 distinct CDR3 sequences, with 24% found just once. The same specimen was also included in a second study, on T cells of mothers and their children.

The sample comprised blood. The receptor set was obtained from a boy aged 5-17 years in good health. The CDR3 runs from the conserved cysteine through the conserved F or W. D genes are given only for firm matches. Clone size is stated in some rows and not others, as once, few, many or a class when expanded.

V gene	D gene	J gene	clone size	CDR3 protein	CDR3 DNA
TRBV7-8	TRBD1	TRBJ1-4	.	CASSLEDRVTEKLFF	TGTGCCAGCAGCTTAGAGGACAGGGTGACTGAAAAACTGTTTTTT
TRBV7-2	TRBD1	TRBJ1-2	.	CASSQDWTGRYGYTF	TGTGCCAGCAGCCAAGACTGGACAGGTCGCTATGGCTACACCTTC
TRBV20-1	.	TRBJ1-2	few	CSASSWKAERYGYTF	TGCAGTGCTAGCTCCTGGAAAGCTGAACGCTATGGCTACACCTTC
TRBV28	.	TRBJ1-4	.	CASSLWGEKLFF	TGTGCCAGCAGTTTATGGGGGGAAAAACTGTTTTTT
TRBV6-1	.	TRBJ1-2	.	CASSETGQYGYTF	TGTGCCAGCAGTGAGACAGGACAGTATGGCTACACCTTC
TRBV5-1	TRBD2	TRBJ2-1	many	CASSLTGGRINEQFF	TGCGCCAGCAGCTTGACGGGGGGTCGGATCAATGAGCAGTTCTTC
TRBV7-2	.	TRBJ2-3	.	CASSPTDFTSTDTQYF	TGTGCCAGCAGCCCGACGGACTTTACGAGCACAGATACGCAGTATTTT
TRBV2	.	TRBJ1-3	few	CASQSMGRISGNTIYF	TGTGCCAGTCAAAGCATGGGACGGATCTCTGGAAACACCATATATTTT
TRBV20-1	.	TRBJ2-7	few	CSAPGPLRYEQYF	TGCAGTGCTCCGGGACCCCTGAGGTACGAGCAGTACTTC
TRBV11-2	TRBD2	TRBJ2-7	few	CASSLPPRSRGTSGRSNSYEQYF	TGTGCCAGCAGCTTACCCCCTCGGTCGCGCGGGACTAGCGGGAGGTCGAACTCCTACGAGCAGTACTTC
TRBV20-1	.	TRBJ2-5	.	CSAGLRETQYF	TGCAGTGCTGGACTTAGAGAGACCCAGTACTTC
TRBV3-1	.	TRBJ2-7	.	CASSQVTSEQYF	TGTGCCAGCAGCCAAGTGACTAGCGAGCAGTACTTC
TRBV20-1	TRBD1	TRBJ1-2	few	CSARDRDRGLYYGYTF	TGCAGTGCTAGAGACCGGGACAGGGGGCTTTACTATGGCTACACCTTC
TRBV27	TRBD1	TRBJ2-3	once	CASSLKGATDTQYF	TGTGCCAGCAGTTTAAAGGGGGCAACAGATACGCAGTATTTT
TRBV7-9	TRBD2	TRBJ2-1	.	CASSSATSGAFYNEQFF	TGTGCCAGCAGCTCAGCGACTAGCGGGGCCTTCTACAATGAGCAGTTCTTC
TRBV12-3/TRBV12-4	TRBD2	TRBJ2-2	.	CASSTGGTTGELFF	TGTGCCAGCAGTACGGGAGGGACGACCGGGGAGCTGTTTTTT
TRBV7-9	TRBD1	TRBJ2-7	few	CASSLGDRVERYF	TGTGCCAGCAGCCTGGGGGACAGGGTTGAGAGGTACTTC
TRBV28	.	TRBJ2-7	few	CASSFGASSYEQYF	TGTGCCAGCAGTTTTGGGGCAAGCTCCTACGAGCAGTACTTC
TRBV2	.	TRBJ2-1	.	CASIEGSYNEQFF	TGTGCCAGCATTGAGGGCTCCTACAATGAGCAGTTCTTC
TRBV3-1	.	TRBJ2-3	few	CASSQVNTQYF	TGTGCCAGCAGCCAGGTGAATACGCAGTATTTT
TRBV7-3	.	TRBJ2-5	few	CASALEIAEETQYF	TGTGCCAGCGCCCTGGAGATCGCAGAAGAGACCCAGTACTTC
TRBV29-1	.	TRBJ1-2	.	CSVEDGSNYGYTF	TGCAGCGTTGAGGACGGATCTAACTATGGCTACACCTTC
TRBV12-3/TRBV12-4	.	TRBJ2-3	few	CASSLAGPVDTQYF	TGTGCCAGTTCTTTAGCTGGCCCGGTAGATACGCAGTATTTT
TRBV4-3	TRBD1	TRBJ1-6	.	CASSQKSGGEGNSPLHF	TGCGCCAGCAGCCAAAAATCAGGGGGCGAAGGTAATTCACCCCTCCACTTT
TRBV20-1	TRBD1	TRBJ2-7	.	CSARDYPGGYEQYF	TGCAGTGCTAGAGATTACCCAGGGGGTTACGAGCAGTACTTC
TRBV3-1	TRBD1	TRBJ2-5	few	CASIRTGVKETQYF	TGTGCCAGCATCAGGACAGGGGTAAAAGAGACCCAGTACTTC
TRBV20-1	.	TRBJ2-3	many	CSATGRGGTDTQYF	TGCAGTGCAACAGGGAGGGGGGGCACAGATACGCAGTATTTT
TRBV19	.	TRBJ1-1	.	CASSMSNTEAFF	TGTGCCAGTAGTATGTCGAACACTGAAGCTTTCTTT
TRBV7-2	TRBD1	TRBJ1-5	once	CASSSGTGVFQPQHF	TGTGCCAGCAGCTCCGGGACAGGGGTTTTCCAGCCCCAGCATTTT
TRBV7-2	TRBD1	TRBJ1-2	.	CASSDRGNYGYTF	TGTGCCAGCAGCGACAGGGGGAATTACGGCTACACCTTC
TRBV20-1	.	TRBJ2-5	few	CSAIPGETQYF	TGCAGTGCAATCCCGGGGGAGACCCAGTACTTC
TRBV14	TRBD2	TRBJ2-5	few	CASSQGTGTSGVQETQYF	TGTGCCAGCAGCCAAGGCACCGGGACTAGCGGGGTGCAAGAGACCCAGTACTTC
TRBV2	.	TRBJ2-3	few	CASRGRTTDTQYF	TGTGCCAGCAGAGGACGGACCACAGATACGCAGTATTTT
TRBV28	.	TRBJ2-3	few	CASSLIGGGSTDTQYF	TGTGCCAGCAGCCTAATAGGGGGGGGAAGCACAGATACGCAGTATTTT
TRBV4-2	TRBD2	TRBJ2-1	.	CASSQEGTTYNEQFF	TGTGCCAGCAGCCAAGAGGGGACTACTTACAATGAGCAGTTCTTC
TRBV6-2/TRBV6-3	TRBD2	TRBJ2-7	few	CASRTTSGSGREQYF	TGTGCCAGCAGAACAACTAGCGGGAGTGGGCGCGAGCAGTACTTC